The subject of this entry is one TCR beta chain. These data originate in a study of T cells after yellow fever vaccination. TCR cDNA, made by 5'RACE template switching, carried an added universal primer site and UMIs. TCRdb re-called the 5' RACE reads with MiXCR, one entry per CDR3 protein. The top ten hold more than 13% of the sample, which has around 600,000 distinct CDR3 sequences, over 9% seen once. This CDR3 is 14 amino acids long. Germline values: CDR1 MRHNA, CDR2 SNTAGT. The V end lost 5 bases, the J end lost 0 bases, and 7 bases lay between the germline ends. The TCR comes from a man aged 25-45 years who received the YFV17D yellow fever vaccine. The chain joins TRBV6-4 to TRBJ2-2; D is unclear. The sample consisted of PBMCs, taken on the day of the yellow fever booster vaccination. CDR3 region: CASSWTTNTGELFF. As DNA, the CDR3 is TGTGCCAGCAGTTGGACCACGAACACCGGGGAGCTGTTTTTT.